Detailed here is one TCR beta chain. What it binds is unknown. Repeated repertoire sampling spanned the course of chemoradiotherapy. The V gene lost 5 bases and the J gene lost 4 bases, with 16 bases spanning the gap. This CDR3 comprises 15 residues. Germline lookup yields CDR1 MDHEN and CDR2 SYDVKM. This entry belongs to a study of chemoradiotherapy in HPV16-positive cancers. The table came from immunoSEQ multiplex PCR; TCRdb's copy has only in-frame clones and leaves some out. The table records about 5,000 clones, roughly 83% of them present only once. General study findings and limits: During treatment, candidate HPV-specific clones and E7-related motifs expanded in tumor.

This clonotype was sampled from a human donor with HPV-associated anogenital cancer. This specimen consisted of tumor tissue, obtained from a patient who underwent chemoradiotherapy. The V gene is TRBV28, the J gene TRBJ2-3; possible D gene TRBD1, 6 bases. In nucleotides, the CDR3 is TGTGCCAGCAGTCCTACCACAGGGTGGTCAGATACGCAGTATTTT. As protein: CASSPTTGWSDTQYF.